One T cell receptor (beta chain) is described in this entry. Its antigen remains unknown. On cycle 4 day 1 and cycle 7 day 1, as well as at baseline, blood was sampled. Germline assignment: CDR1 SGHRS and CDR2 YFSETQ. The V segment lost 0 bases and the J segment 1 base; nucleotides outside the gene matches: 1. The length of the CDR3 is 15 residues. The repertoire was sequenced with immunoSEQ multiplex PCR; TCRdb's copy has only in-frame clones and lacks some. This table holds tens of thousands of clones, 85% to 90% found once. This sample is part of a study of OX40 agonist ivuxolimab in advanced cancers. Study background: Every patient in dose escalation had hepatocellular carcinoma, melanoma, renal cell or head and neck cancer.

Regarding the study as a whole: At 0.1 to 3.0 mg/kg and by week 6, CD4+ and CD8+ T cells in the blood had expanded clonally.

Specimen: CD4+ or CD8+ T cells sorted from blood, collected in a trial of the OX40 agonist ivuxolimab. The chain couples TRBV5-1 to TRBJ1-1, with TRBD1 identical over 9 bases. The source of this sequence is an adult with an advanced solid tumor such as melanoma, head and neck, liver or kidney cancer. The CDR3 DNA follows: TGCGCCAGCAGCTTGGCGGACAGGGGGAACACTGAAGCTTTCTTT. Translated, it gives CASSLADRGNTEAFF.